The present TCR beta chain was sequenced within a study of T cells in Graves' hyperthyroidism and ophthalmopathy. From RNA transcripts, TCR beta CDR3 regions were amplified. When the TCR CDR3 underwent first-round RT-PCR, the HTBI primer set was used. MiXCR was run by TCRdb on the multiplex PCR reads, yielding one entry per CDR3 protein. Among about 570,000 distinct CDR3 sequences listed, about half were seen once. This CDR3 has 17 amino acids. The junction had 12 bases not matched to a gene; V was cut back by 1 base and J by 0 bases. CDR1 and CDR2 from the germline V gene are SQVTM and ANQGSEA. Remarks on this clonotype: Its target is not known.

Study observations and caveats: Ophthalmopathy was separated from stable hyperthyroidism by a 13 V-J model. Most thyroid clonotypes with frequency above 0.001 were detected in blood.

Source material: peripheral blood or thyroid tissue (not recorded which). The sequence came from an adult woman with Graves' disease, either hyperthyroidism or ophthalmopathy (not recorded which). The V call is TRBV29-1, the J call TRBJ2-7; 7 bases agree with TRBD1. This CDR3 is CSVEGIRGSPHSYEQYF. CDR3 sequence (DNA): TGCAGCGTTGAAGGAATCAGGGGGTCCCCTCACTCCTACGAGCAGTACTTC.